Following are 21 T cell receptor beta chains from one sample sequenced in a study of T cell responses to AZD1222 COVID-19 vaccine. TCRdb's copy holds only in-frame clones and misses some; the assay was immunoSEQ multiplex PCR. The table lists over 75,000 clones, over 75% of them singletons. This sample comprised peripheral blood, obtained 28 days after the second AZD1222 dose. These receptors were taken from an adult who received the AZD1222 COVID-19 vaccine.

This clone was seen a handful of times. The chain recombines TRBV7-9 with TRBJ2-7, with no clear D. V lost 1 base and J 0 bases, leaving 7 bases between the germline ends. The CDR3 length is 14 residues. Per the germline V gene, CDR1 is SEHNR and CDR2 is FQNEAQ (reference sequence). The CDR3 nucleotides are TGTGCCAGCAGCTTAGTGGCCACCTCCTACGAGCAGTACTTC. This sequence encodes CASSLVATSYEQYF.

The chain has TRBV4-2 and TRBJ1-5; D gene uncertain. Germline CDR1 is LGHNA and CDR2 is YNFKEQ. V gave up 0 bases and J gave up 7 bases, with 13 bases separating them. The CDR3 loop spans 15 amino acids. DNA for the CDR3: TGTGCCAGCAGCCAAGATAACACCGCCCGCCAGCCCCAGCATTTT. Translation: CASSQDNTARQPQHF.

The chain couples TRBV7-2 to TRBJ2-2; TRBD2 is a possible D gene (5 bases). V was shortened by 5 bases and J by 7 bases, with 11 bases between the two germline ends. Germline CDR1 reads SGHTA; CDR2 reads FQGNSA. CDR3 length: 13 amino acids. As DNA, the CDR3 is TGTGCCAGCAGCCAAGGAGCGGTCGGGGAGCTGTTTTTT. Translated: CASSQGAVGELFF. The full variable domain, completed using reference TRBV7-2 and TRBJ2-2, is GAGVSQSPSNKVTEKGKDVELRCDPISGHTALYWYRQSLGQGLEFLIYFQGNSAPDKSGLPSDRFSAERTGGSVSTLTIQRTQQEDSAVYLCASSQGAVGELFFGEGSRLTVL.

The chain has TRBV7-3 and TRBJ2-2; D is unresolved. V lost 3 bases and J 6 bases, leaving 5 bases between the germline ends. Per germline, CDR1 SGHTA and CDR2 FQGTGA. The CDR3 runs 12 residues. CDR3 sequence: CASSFRAGELFF. For the CDR3, the DNA is TGTGCCAGCAGCTTTCGGGCCGGGGAGCTGTTTTTT.

The chain recombines TRBV10-3 with TRBJ1-2; no clear D. Trimming cost V 6 bases and J 4 bases, with 15 bases left between them. Germline-derived CDR1 and CDR2 are ENHRY and SYGVKD. CDR3 length: 14 residues. CDR3 protein: CAIRDSDRPYGYTF. The CDR3 DNA reads as TGTGCCATCAGGGACTCCGATAGGCCCTATGGCTACACCTTC.

V usage is TRBV6-2 or TRBV6-3 and J usage is TRBJ1-2; D is unresolved. The CDR3 spans 13 residues. The germline gives CDR1 MNHEY, CDR2 SVGEGT. V lost 5 bases to trimming and J lost 0 bases, with 7 bases between them. In DNA, the CDR3 is TGTGCCAGCAGTCCCGCATCTAACTATGGCTACACCTTC. This translates into CASSPASNYGYTF.

V gene TRBV28 combines with J gene TRBJ2-6, with D unclear. CDR1 and CDR2 from the germline V gene are MDHEN and SYDVKM. This CDR3 is 16 amino acids long. The V and J ends lost 6 bases and 0 bases respectively, with 12 bases between them. For the CDR3, the DNA is TGTGCCAGCAGCAAAGATTACCCCTCTGGGGCCAACGTCCTGACTTTC. Translation gives CASSKDYPSGANVLTF.

V usage is TRBV19 and J usage is TRBJ1-3, with unresolved D. Germline V gene sequence: CDR1 LNHDA, CDR2 SQIVND (reference sequence). With 5 bases removed from V and 0 bases from J, the gap between germline ends came to 14 bases. This CDR3 is built from 16 residues. CDR3 sequence reads: CASSFEAVNSGNTIYF. The CDR3 nucleotides read TGTGCCAGTAGTTTCGAAGCTGTGAACTCTGGAAACACCATATATTTT. The full variable domain, completed using reference TRBV19 and TRBJ1-3, is DGGITQSPKYLFRKEGQNVTLSCEQNLNHDAMYWYRQDPGQGLRLIYYSQIVNDFQKGDIAEGYSVSREKKESFPLTVTSAQKNPTAFYLCASSFEAVNSGNTIYFGEGSWLTVV.

The chain uses TRBV4-2 and TRBJ1-1; a possible D gene is TRBD1 (6 bases). This CDR3 contains 16 residues. V was shortened by 3 bases and J by 3 bases, with 17 bases between the two germline ends. CDR1 is LGHNA, CDR2 YNFKEQ, per germline. The CDR3 reads CASSHYSQAGDTEAFF. CDR3 bases: TGTGCCAGCAGCCATTACTCGCAAGCAGGGGACACTGAAGCTTTCTTT.

The chain uses TRBV27 and TRBJ1-2, with 9 bases lining up with TRBD1. Germline CDR1 reads MNHEY; CDR2 reads SMNVEV (reference sequence). The CDR3 has 15 amino acids. V was clipped by 7 bases and J by 2 bases; unmatched bases: 8. The chain's CDR3 is CASNPGTGRNYGYTF. As DNA, the CDR3 is TGTGCCAGCAATCCGGGGACAGGGAGGAACTATGGCTACACCTTC.

The V call is TRBV7-8, the J call TRBJ1-5; D is perhaps TRBD1 (5 bases). The CDR3 contains 14 residues. Germline assignment: CDR1 SGHVS and CDR2 FQNEAQ. Trimming left V 5 bases short and J 3 bases short, with 11 bases between. CDR3 nucleotides: TGTGCCAGCAGCCGAGACAGCGACAATCAGCCCCAGCATTTT. Its protein is CASSRDSDNQPQHF.

The V and J genes are TRBV4-1 and TRBJ2-5; TRBD2 is a possible D gene (6 bases). The CDR3 consists of 16 residues. The V and J ends lost 1 base and 2 bases respectively, with 14 bases between them. Germline CDR1 and CDR2: MGHRA and YSYEKL. CDR3 protein: CASSQASVRSQETQYF. The CDR3 DNA reads as TGCGCCAGCAGCCAAGCTAGCGTCCGAAGTCAAGAGACCCAGTACTTC.

The chain carries TRBV7-3 and TRBJ2-1, with TRBD2 matching over 9 bases. The CDR3 extends over 15 amino acids. CDR1 and CDR2 (germline): SGHTA, FQGTGA. V lost 5 bases to trimming and J lost 8 bases; unmatched junction nucleotides: 10. CDR3 bases: TGTGCCAGCAGCGCTTTAGCGGGAGTCCCCGATGAGCAGTTCTTC. It yields the protein CASSALAGVPDEQFF.

This clone was seen only once. The V and J genes are TRBV28 and TRBJ2-5; 12 nucleotides agree with TRBD2. Trimming cost V 5 bases and J 2 bases; bases outside gene matches: 12. The CDR3 length is 18 residues. Germline values: CDR1 MDHEN, CDR2 SYDVKM. DNA for the CDR3: TGTGCCAGCAGTGTTACTAGCGGGGGGTACCTGGGGCAAGAGACCCAGTACTTC. Its translation: CASSVTSGGYLGQETQYF.

In nucleotides, the CDR3 is TGTGCCACCCGTATTGGCGCGGCTGAAGCTTTCTTT. It specifies CATRIGAAEAFF. The chain has TRBV19 and TRBJ1-1; D remains ambiguous. This CDR3 has 12 residues. CDR1 is LNHDA and CDR2 is SQIVND in the germline V gene (reference sequence). The V and J ends lost 10 bases and 6 bases respectively, with 15 bases between them.

The chain recombines TRBV28 with TRBJ1-5, with 8 bases lining up with TRBD1. The length of the CDR3 is 15 residues. Germline V gene data show CDR1 as MDHEN and CDR2 as SYDVKM. V shed 4 bases and J 5 bases; nucleotides not matched to a gene: 7. CDR3 DNA: TGTGCCAGCAGTTCCCGGGACAGGATCGATCAGCCCCAGCATTTT. Translation gives CASSSRDRIDQPQHF.

The V call is TRBV7-9, the J call TRBJ1-6; 12 bases fit TRBD1. This CDR3 has 15 amino acids. With 5 bases clipped from V and 9 bases from J, the junction kept 5 bases outside the gene matches. Germline V gene sequence: CDR1 SEHNR, CDR2 FQNEAQ (reference sequence). The CDR3 reads CASSTRDRGPSPLHF. CDR3 nucleotide sequence: TGTGCCAGCAGCACCCGGGACAGGGGGCCTTCACCCCTCCACTTT. The full variable domain, its missing parts supplied by reference TRBV7-9 and TRBJ1-6, is DTGVSQNPRHKITKRGQNVTFRCDPISEHNRLYWYRQTLGQGPEFLTYFQNEAQLEKSRLLSDRFSAERPKGSFSTLEIQRTEQGDSAMYLCASSTRDRGPSPLHFGNGTRLTVT.

This clone showed up just once. The chain is built from TRBV28 and TRBJ1-2; D not certain. V dropped 5 bases and J dropped 4 bases, with 11 bases sitting between them. Germline-derived CDR1 and CDR2 are MDHEN and SYDVKM. The CDR3 has 13 amino acids. The DNA for the CDR3 is TGTGCCAGCAGTGAGCAGGTCTCCTATGGCTACACCTTC. Encoded protein: CASSEQVSYGYTF.

The V and J genes are TRBV27 and TRBJ2-7, with D possibly TRBD2 on 6 matching bases. The CDR3 spans 14 residues. Germline values: CDR1 MNHEY, CDR2 SMNVEV (reference sequence). Trimming removed 3 bases at V and 4 bases at J, with 13 bases between. For the CDR3, the DNA is TGTGCCAGCAGTTTCCGCGGGGAGACTTACGAGCAGTACTTC. It encodes CASSFRGETYEQYF.

The chain carries TRBV6-5 and TRBJ1-5, with D unclear. CDR1 and CDR2 from the germline V gene are MNHEY and SVGAGI. The CDR3 consists of 14 residues. The V gene lost 0 bases and the J gene lost 6 bases, with 9 bases spanning the gap. The CDR3 nucleotides read TGTGCCAGCAGTTACTCGCCACCCCCTCAGCCCCAGCATTTT. It translates to CASSYSPPPQPQHF.

V usage is TRBV7-2 and J usage is TRBJ1-1; perhaps TRBD1 as D (5 bases). The CDR3 has 13 residues. CDR1 and CDR2 from the germline V gene are SGHTA and FQGNSA. V gave up 5 bases and J gave up 4 bases, with 11 bases separating them. The CDR3 sequence is CASSPRVGTEAFF. For the CDR3, the DNA is TGTGCCAGCAGCCCCAGGGTTGGCACTGAAGCTTTCTTT.